The 10 T cell receptor beta chains below come from one sample, sequenced in a study of shared clonotypes between healthy human individuals. Naive CD8 cells comprised CD45RO-negative, CCR7-positively selected cells, excluding terminally differentiated effector memory CD45RA+ cells. Sequencing used immunoSEQ multiplex PCR; TCRdb keeps in-frame clones, though not all of them. The sample carries a few million clones, 80% to 95% recorded once. The sequenced material came from naive CD8+ T cells from PBMCs. These receptors were collected from a man between 18 and 35 years old in good health. Some clones in this sample may be carry-over from other donors' samples.

On this clone itself: The junction does not match germline at one end; this may be a read error. The sample carries other DNA sequences with the same CDR3. The chain carries TRBV4-1 and TRBJ1-2, with no clear D. The CDR3 sequence is 15 residues long. The germline V gene has CDR1 MGHRA and CDR2 YSYEKL. The DNA of the CDR3 is TGCGCCAGCAGCCAAGATGTACGGGATTCCTATGGTTACACCTTC. It translates to CASSQDVRDSYGYTF.

This clone was seen once. Since a much larger clone is just one base distant, this may be a read error. Other DNA variants within this sample encode the same CDR3. V is TRBV28 and J is TRBJ1-4; D not certain. V was pared by 2 bases and J by 7 bases, with 2 bases between. CDR3 length: 11 amino acids. The germline gives CDR1 MDHEN, CDR2 SYDVKM. CDR3: CASSLSEKLFF. As DNA, the CDR3 is TGTGCCAGCAGTTTAAGTGAAAAACTGTTTTTT. The whole variable domain, remainder taken from reference TRBV28 and TRBJ1-4, is DVKVTQSSRYLVKRTGEKVFLECVQDMDHENMFWYRQDPGLGLRLIYFSYDVKMKEKGDIPEGYSVSREKKERFSLILESASTNQTSMYLCASSLSEKLFFGSGTQLSVL.

The V and J genes are TRBV14 and TRBJ2-3, with 11 nucleotides matching TRBD1. Trimming took 3 bases from V and 4 from J; bases not matched to a gene: 9. CDR3 size: 17 residues. The germline V gene has CDR1 SGHDN and CDR2 FVKESK. The CDR3 nucleotides read TGTGCCAGCAGCCACGGTCGGGACAGGGGGATATCAGATACGCAGTATTTT. Its protein product is CASSHGRDRGISDTQYF. The whole variable domain, filled in from reference TRBV14 and TRBJ2-3, reads EAGVTQFPSHSVIEKGQTVTLRCDPISGHDNLYWYRRVMGKEIKFLLHFVKESKQDESGMPNNRFLAERTGGTYSTLKVQPAELEDSGVYFCASSHGRDRGISDTQYFGPGTRLTVL.

The chain links TRBV15 to TRBJ2-7; D unresolved. Germline V gives CDR1 LNHNV, CDR2 YYDKDF (reference sequence). Deletions cut 5 bases from V and 3 bases from J, with 5 bases between. The CDR3 runs to 11 residues. CDR3 sequence: CATSGGYEQYF. The CDR3 coding sequence is TGTGCCACCAGCGGCGGCTACGAGCAGTACTTC.

This chain links TRBV9 with TRBJ2-7, with 7 bases that match TRBD1. Trimming took 4 bases from V and 5 from J; bases not matched to a gene: 9. Germline V gives CDR1 SGDLS, CDR2 YYNGEE. CDR3 length: 14 residues. This CDR3 reads CASSKGGQPHEQYF. The CDR3, as DNA: TGTGCCAGCAGCAAAGGGGGACAGCCCCACGAGCAGTACTTC.

About this clone: Relative to the germline gene, one junction end is altered; a read error may explain this. Other DNA sequences from this sample encode an identical CDR3 as well. V and J are TRBV13 and TRBJ2-1; no clear D. Germline assignment: CDR1 PRHDT and CDR2 FYEKMQ (reference sequence). This CDR3 has 12 amino acids. The CDR3 bases are TGTGCCAGCAGCCTAGGGCTGAATGAGCAGTTCTTC. Protein: CASSLGLNEQFF.

A word on this clone: Other DNA sequences of this sample code for an identical CDR3. This chain connects TRBV27 to TRBJ2-1; possibly TRBD1 for D (5 bases). Germline V CDR1 and CDR2: MNHEY, SMNVEV (reference sequence). Trimming stripped 3 bases from V and 2 bases from J, with 11 bases between. The CDR3 runs to 15 residues. CDR3 DNA: TGTGCCAGCAGTTTGGGGCAGACAACCTACAATGAGCAGTTCTTC. Translation: CASSLGQTTYNEQFF.

V is TRBV5-1 and J is TRBJ2-1; TRBD1 agrees at 9 bases. J gave up 8 bases and V 4 bases, and 16 bases lay outside the gene matches. CDR3 size: 17 residues. The germline CDR1 and CDR2 sequences are SGHRS and YFSETQ. CDR3 protein: CASSLLVTGGVLDEQFF. The CDR3 DNA follows: TGCGCCAGCAGCCTATTAGTAACAGGGGGCGTGTTGGATGAGCAGTTCTTC.

This chain links TRBV7-9 with TRBJ2-7; 9 bases fit TRBD1. The CDR3 covers 16 residues. Germline V lookup: CDR1 SEHNR, CDR2 FQNEAQ (reference sequence). The J segment lost 1 base and the V segment lost 5 bases, leaving 9 bases of the junction unmatched. The DNA of the CDR3 is TGTGCCAGCAGCCAACATGGGACAGGGCGTTCCTACGAGCAGTACTTC. Amino acid sequence: CASSQHGTGRSYEQYF.

This chain joins TRBV2 and TRBJ2-7, with no clear D. The V and J ends lost 9 bases and 3 bases respectively, with 6 bases between them. Germline assignment: CDR1 SNHLY and CDR2 FYNNEI. The CDR3 is 10 residues long. CDR3 sequence reads: CASNDYEQYF. Written as DNA, the CDR3 is TGTGCCAGTAACGACTACGAGCAGTACTTC.